This TCR beta chain came from a study of blood T cells in healthy people across ages. Study conclusions and caveats: Long-lived and aged donors differed, with more naive CD4+ cells and higher diversity in the long-lived.

No fewer than 6 micrograms of total RNA were isolated from every sample. Then a second PCR, running roughly 7 to 11 cycles, was carried out with a sample-barcoded 5' primer and a J-beta primer mix. TCRdb reprocessed the 5' RACE reads with MiXCR, giving one entry per CDR3 protein. The repertoire holds hundreds of thousands of distinct CDR3 sequences, with roughly 41% as singletons. Remarks on this clonotype: The antigen remains unidentified.

This CDR3 is 16 amino acids long. Losses at the gene ends were 1 base for V and 3 bases for J; bases not matched to a gene: 7. Germline loops: CDR1 SGHTA, CDR2 FQGNSA. The material sequenced was blood. The chain employs TRBV7-2 and TRBJ2-3, with TRBD1 matching over 7 bases. The sequence came from a man older than 75 in good health. This CDR3 reads CASSLGQGRSTDTQYF. CDR3 nucleotide sequence: TGTGCCAGCAGCTTAGGACAGGGTCGTAGTACAGATACGCAGTATTTT.